These T cell receptor beta chains were read from a single sample in a study of regulatory T cells in long-lasting Graves disease. TCRdb redid the calling of the multiplex PCR reads with MiXCR, one entry per CDR3 protein. This table has around 480,000 distinct CDR3 sequences, under 20% appearing once. The sample also formed part of further work on T cells in Graves' hyperthyroidism and ophthalmopathy.

Sequences were derived from peripheral blood mononuclear cells (PBMCs), sampled at new diagnosis, from a patient treated with antithyroid drugs. The origin of the receptors is a man aged 40-49 years with Graves disease. The CDR3 runs from the conserved cysteine through the conserved F or W. Each record gives: D gene, J gene, V gene, clone size, CDR3 protein, CDR3 DNA. D genes are given only for firm matches. Clone sizes are given selectively: once, few, many, or a class where the clone is expanded.

D: .; J: TRBJ1-2; V: TRBV18; size: few; CDR3: CASSPGCYGYTF; DNA: TGTGCCAGCTCACCGGGGTGCTATGGCTACACCTTC
D: TRBD1; J: TRBJ1-2; V: TRBV24-1; size: many; CDR3: CATSDPGQGSYGYTF; DNA: TGTGCCACCAGTGACCCCGGACAGGGCAGCTATGGCTACACCTTC
D: .; J: TRBJ2-5; V: TRBV24-1; size: many; CDR3: CATSDHGQGQETQYF; DNA: TGTGCCACCAGTGATCACGGGCAGGGACAAGAGACCCAGTACTTC
D: TRBD1; J: TRBJ1-5; V: TRBV6-5; size: .; CDR3: CASSSDRSLTWNQPQHF; DNA: TGTGCCAGCAGTTCGGACAGGAGTTTAACCTGGAATCAGCCCCAGCATTTT
D: .; J: TRBJ2-3; V: TRBV19; size: few; CDR3: CASSITGDSDTQYF; DNA: TGTGCCAGTAGTATCACGGGAGATTCAGATACGCAGTATTTT
D: .; J: TRBJ2-3; V: TRBV12-3/TRBV12-4; size: .; CDR3: CASSFVAFGNTQYF; DNA: TGTGCCAGCAGTTTTGTCGCGTTTGGGAATACGCAGTATTTT
D: .; J: TRBJ1-5; V: TRBV30; size: many; CDR3: CAWSKHRGNQPQHF; DNA: TGTGCCTGGAGTAAACACAGGGGCAATCAGCCCCAGCATTTT
D: .; J: TRBJ2-2; V: TRBV12-3/TRBV12-4; size: .; CDR3: CASNPGNTGELFF; DNA: TGTGCCAGCAATCCAGGGAACACCGGGGAGCTGTTTTTT
D: TRBD1; J: TRBJ2-3; V: TRBV19; size: few; CDR3: CASSPTGGLADTQYF; DNA: TGTGCCAGTAGTCCCACAGGGGGCTTGGCAGATACGCAGTATTTT
D: TRBD1; J: TRBJ2-4; V: TRBV27; size: .; CDR3: CASSLDRVHIQYF; DNA: TGTGCCAGCAGTTTGGACAGGGTCCACATTCAGTACTTC
D: .; J: TRBJ2-7; V: TRBV12-3/TRBV12-4; size: many; CDR3: CASRPGQRVEEQYF; DNA: TGTGCCAGCAGGCCGGGACAGCGGGTGGAAGAGCAGTACTTC
D: .; J: TRBJ2-3; V: TRBV28; size: .; CDR3: CASSLAYAADTQYF; DNA: TGTGCCAGCAGTTTAGCCTACGCTGCAGATACGCAGTATTTT
D: TRBD1; J: TRBJ2-7; V: TRBV6-2/TRBV6-3; size: .; CDR3: CASSQNSGQGSYEQYF; DNA: TGTGCCAGCAGTCAGAACTCGGGACAGGGCTCCTACGAGCAGTACTTC
D: TRBD2; J: TRBJ2-7; V: TRBV27; size: .; CDR3: CASSDGTSGSNEQYF; DNA: TGTGCCAGCAGTGATGGGACTAGCGGGAGTAACGAGCAGTACTTC
D: .; J: TRBJ1-3; V: TRBV12-3/TRBV12-4; size: few; CDR3: CANGLAGETGNTIYF; DNA: TGTGCCAACGGGCTCGCAGGGGAGACGGGAAACACCATATATTTT
D: TRBD2; J: TRBJ2-7; V: TRBV27; size: many; CDR3: CASSPGGGREQYF; DNA: TGTGCCAGCAGCCCCGGGGGGGGCAGGGAGCAGTACTTC
D: TRBD1; J: TRBJ2-5; V: TRBV11-2; size: many; CDR3: CASSPGTGPKETQYF; DNA: TGTGCCAGCAGCCCCGGGACAGGCCCGAAAGAGACCCAGTACTTC
D: TRBD1; J: TRBJ1-6; V: TRBV28; size: .; CDR3: CASRSEGDSSPLHF; DNA: TGTGCCAGCAGATCAGAGGGGGACAGTTCACCCCTCCACTTT
D: .; J: TRBJ2-1; V: TRBV6-1; size: many; CDR3: CASRGGPYNEQFF; DNA: TGTGCCAGCAGGGGCGGGCCCTACAATGAGCAGTTCTTC
D: .; J: TRBJ1-6; V: TRBV6-2/TRBV6-3; size: few; CDR3: CASSPLTGFGSPLHF; DNA: TGTGCCAGCAGTCCCCTCACAGGGTTCGGCTCACCCCTCCACTTT
D: .; J: TRBJ1-5; V: TRBV5-1; size: few; CDR3: CASSLEGHINQPQHF; DNA: TGCGCCAGCAGCTTGGAGGGACATATCAATCAGCCCCAGCATTTT
D: .; J: TRBJ2-5; V: TRBV9; size: .; CDR3: CASSAIPQETQYF; DNA: TGTGCCAGCAGCGCAATACCTCAGGAGACCCAGTACTTC
D: .; J: TRBJ2-7; V: TRBV9; size: many; CDR3: CASSEHRDGDYEQYF; DNA: TGTGCCAGCAGCGAGCACCGGGACGGGGACTACGAGCAGTACTTC
D: .; J: TRBJ2-3; V: TRBV2; size: many; CDR3: CASSAAGSGQYF; DNA: TGTGCCAGCAGTGCGGCAGGGTCAGGGCAGTATTTT
D: .; J: TRBJ2-6; V: TRBV7-9; size: few; CDR3: CASSLGSSGVLTF; DNA: TGTGCCAGCAGCTTAGGTAGCTCCGGGGTCCTGACTTTC
D: .; J: TRBJ2-7; V: TRBV6-2/TRBV6-3; size: .; CDR3: CASSYPDGVGEQYF; DNA: TGTGCCAGCAGTTACCCGGACGGAGTAGGAGAGCAGTACTTC
D: .; J: TRBJ2-1; V: TRBV9; size: many; CDR3: CASSVEGGTYNEQFF; DNA: TGTGCCAGCAGCGTAGAGGGCGGGACCTACAATGAGCAGTTCTTC
D: .; J: TRBJ2-3; V: TRBV5-1; size: many; CDR3: CASSLALGPDTQYF; DNA: TGCGCCAGCAGCTTGGCCCTCGGGCCAGATACGCAGTATTTT
D: .; J: TRBJ1-4; V: TRBV6-2/TRBV6-3; size: many; CDR3: CASRTSAPPEKLFF; DNA: TGTGCCAGCAGGACGTCGGCTCCACCGGAAAAACTGTTTTTT
D: TRBD2; J: TRBJ2-1; V: TRBV3-1; size: many; CDR3: CASSLAGTNHNEQFF; DNA: TGTGCCAGCAGCCTCGCCGGGACTAACCACAATGAGCAGTTCTTC
D: .; J: TRBJ2-2; V: TRBV12-3/TRBV12-4; size: few; CDR3: CASSGTATGELFF; DNA: TGTGCCAGCAGCGGAACGGCCACCGGGGAGCTGTTTTTT
D: .; J: TRBJ2-3; V: TRBV19; size: few; CDR3: CASSIFGSTDTQYF; DNA: TGTGCCAGTAGTATCTTTGGGAGCACAGATACGCAGTATTTT
D: TRBD1; J: TRBJ2-5; V: TRBV5-1; size: .; CDR3: CASSLDRDQETQYF; DNA: TGCGCCAGCAGCTTAGACAGGGACCAAGAGACCCAGTACTTC
D: .; J: TRBJ2-4; V: TRBV19; size: .; CDR3: CASSIVPVTSRENIQYF; DNA: TGTGCCAGTAGTATAGTTCCGGTGACCAGCCGGGAAAACATTCAGTACTTC
D: .; J: TRBJ1-1; V: TRBV5-5; size: many; CDR3: CASSWDQGLEAFF; DNA: TGTGCCAGCAGCTGGGATCAGGGACTTGAAGCTTTCTTT
D: .; J: TRBJ2-7; V: TRBV13; size: many; CDR3: CASNSLTGASYEQYF; DNA: TGTGCCAGCAATTCCCTGACAGGAGCATCCTACGAGCAGTACTTC
D: .; J: TRBJ2-4; V: TRBV20-1; size: many; CDR3: CSASGVGKNIQYF; DNA: TGCAGTGCTAGCGGAGTAGGCAAAAACATTCAGTACTTC
D: TRBD2; J: TRBJ2-1; V: TRBV9; size: .; CDR3: CASSVGGMGEGEQFF; DNA: TGTGCCAGCAGCGTAGGGGGCATGGGGGAGGGAGAGCAGTTCTTC
D: .; J: TRBJ2-7; V: TRBV11-3; size: many; CDR3: CASSLRNYEQYF; DNA: TGTGCCAGCAGCTTGCGAAACTACGAGCAGTACTTC
D: TRBD2; J: TRBJ2-3; V: TRBV20-1; size: .; CDR3: CSARALAGVYSTDTQYF; DNA: TGCAGTGCTAGGGCACTAGCGGGAGTTTACAGCACAGATACGCAGTATTTT
D: .; J: TRBJ2-1; V: TRBV6-1; size: .; CDR3: CASRRQSTRSYNEQFF; DNA: TGTGCCAGCAGACGCCAAAGCACCCGCTCCTACAATGAGCAGTTCTTC
D: .; J: TRBJ1-1; V: TRBV28; size: many; CDR3: CASSFGGRHVSDTEAFF; DNA: TGTGCCAGCAGTTTCGGGGGACGCCACGTTTCGGACACTGAAGCTTTCTTT
D: .; J: TRBJ1-5; V: TRBV4-1; size: few; CDR3: CASSRQGEVNQPQHF; DNA: TGCGCCAGCAGCCGGCAAGGGGAGGTTAATCAGCCCCAGCATTTT
D: .; J: TRBJ2-2; V: TRBV20-1; size: .; CDR3: CSAGPSGRAGELFF; DNA: TGCAGTGCTGGCCCCTCTGGAAGGGCCGGGGAGCTGTTTTTT
D: .; J: TRBJ2-7; V: TRBV11-2; size: few; CDR3: CASSLRWAGPYEQYF; DNA: TGTGCCAGCAGCCTACGGTGGGCTGGTCCCTACGAGCAGTACTTC